The next 26 T cell receptor beta chains were all read from a single sample in a study of post-analysis software for immune sequencing data. These TCRs are of unknown antigen specificity. Included in the TCR beta cDNA libraries were unique molecular identifiers. In TCRdb, the PCR reads were re-called with MiXCR into one record per CDR3 protein. Among approximately 770,000 distinct CDR3 sequences listed, about 43% were seen once. Overall study findings and caveats: Five or six TRBV segments, TRBV5-6, TRBV5-1 and TRBV20-1 among them, were found more frequent in patients than controls.

The sequencing sample was made of blood. The receptors originated from a girl aged 10-17 years with multiple sclerosis.

The J gene is TRBJ1-5, the V gene TRBV6-7; D remains ambiguous. TRBV6-7 is classed as an ORF, of uncertain function. Between the trimmed V and J ends, which lost 1 base and 5 bases, there was a span of 9 bases. The CDR3 covers 14 residues. CDR3 amino acids: CASSYWQRDQPQHF. The CDR3 region has the DNA TGTGCCAGCAGTTACTGGCAGAGAGATCAGCCCCAGCATTTT.

This clonotype has more than one count but fewer than ten. The CDR3 is CASSPWTGTTDTQYF. In DNA, the CDR3 is TGTGCCAGCAGCCCTTGGACAGGGACTACAGATACGCAGTATTTT. The genes are TRBV3-1 and TRBJ2-3; 8 nucleotides align to TRBD1. CDR1 and CDR2 (germline): LGHDT, YNNKEL (reference sequence). J was trimmed by 3 bases and V by 4 bases; bases with no gene match: 6. The CDR3 runs 15 residues.

The V call is TRBV4-1, the J call TRBJ2-1; 12 nucleotides align to TRBD2. Unmatched junction bases numbered 8, after V lost 4 bases and J lost 1 base. The CDR3 runs 18 residues. The V gene's germline CDR1 is MGHRA and CDR2 YSYEKL. CDR3 sequence (DNA): TGCGCCAGCAGCCCCTCATTTGGGACTAGCGGGTCCTACAATGAGCAGTTCTTC. It translates to CASSPSFGTSGSYNEQFF.

This clonotype was seen only a few times. This chain connects TRBV12-3 or TRBV12-4 to TRBJ2-5; 7 nucleotides agree with TRBD2. CDR3 length equals 16 residues. The ends lost 7 bases at V and 0 bases at J; junction bases unmatched: 11. The CDR3 loop is CASTAASGAYQETQYF. Here the CDR3 DNA reads TGTGCCAGCACCGCTGCTAGCGGAGCCTACCAAGAGACCCAGTACTTC.

The J gene is TRBJ1-5, the V gene TRBV27; the D gene is possibly TRBD1 (5 bases). Germline V CDR1 and CDR2: MNHEY, SMNVEV (reference sequence). This CDR3 region has 17 residues. V lost 5 bases and J 3 bases, leaving 20 bases between the germline ends. The chain's CDR3 is CASSPYRGGTPNQPQHF. CDR3 sequence (DNA): TGTGCCAGCAGTCCCTATAGGGGTGGGACGCCCAATCAGCCCCAGCATTTT.

The J gene is TRBJ2-1, the V gene TRBV5-1; D may be TRBD2 (6 bases). Germline V lookup: CDR1 SGHRS, CDR2 YFSETQ. Trimming removed 0 bases from V and 8 bases from J, with 12 bases in between. The CDR3 has 14 residues. The CDR3 sequence is CASSLGLEVDEQFF. CDR3 in DNA: TGCGCCAGCAGCTTGGGACTAGAGGTGGATGAGCAGTTCTTC.

The chain links TRBV7-2 to TRBJ2-7; 14 nucleotides agree with TRBD2. Germline-derived CDR1 and CDR2 are SGHTA and FQGNSA. V lost 3 bases to trimming and J lost 2 bases; unmatched junction nucleotides: 6. This CDR3 spans 17 amino acids. The CDR3 DNA is TGTGCCAGCAGCTTCGGACTAGCGGGAGGAGGGACCTACGAGCAGTACTTC. This translates into CASSFGLAGGGTYEQYF.

In this sample, this clonotype turned up a few times. The rearrangement links TRBV12-3 or TRBV12-4 to TRBJ1-1; 9 bases line up with TRBD1. CDR3 length: 16 amino acids. V trimming: 3 bases; J trimming: 6 bases; junction bases outside the gene matches: 11. Here the CDR3 DNA reads TGTGCCAGCAGTTTCCAACCGGGACAGGGAACGGCTGAAGCTTTCTTT. Translated, it gives CASSFQPGQGTAEAFF.

The chain couples TRBV20-1 to TRBJ2-5; D remains ambiguous. Germline V CDR1 and CDR2: DFQATT, SNEGSKA (reference sequence). This CDR3 is built from 15 residues. V was shortened by 0 bases and J by 4 bases, with 15 bases between the two germline ends. CDR3 bases: TGCAGTGCTAGAGACGAGACCACGGCAGGAGAGACCCAGTACTTC. It is translated as CSARDETTAGETQYF.

This clonotype was recorded a few times. This chain uses TRBV5-1 with TRBJ2-7; 9 bases line up with TRBD2. Germline CDR1 reads SGHRS; CDR2 reads YFSETQ. V lost 0 bases to trimming and J lost 5 bases; unmatched junction nucleotides: 15. This CDR3 contains 18 residues. CDR3 region: CASSLAVAGVSSGDEQYF. CDR3 bases: TGCGCCAGCAGCTTGGCGGTAGCGGGAGTGTCTTCAGGGGACGAGCAGTACTTC.

This clonotype was seen a handful of times. The chain has TRBV30 and TRBJ2-2; no reliable D call. CDR1 and CDR2 from the germline V gene are GTSNPN and SVGIG (reference sequence). Deletions cut 3 bases from V and 0 bases from J, with 8 bases between. The CDR3 covers 14 residues. CDR3 residues: CAWRRLANTGELFF. CDR3 nucleotides: TGTGCCTGGAGACGCCTCGCGAACACCGGGGAGCTGTTTTTT.

V gene TRBV27 combines with J gene TRBJ1-2, with TRBD1 as a possible D gene (6 bases). V was clipped by 5 bases and J by 4 bases, with 14 bases between them. Looked up from germline, CDR1 is MNHEY and CDR2 is SMNVEV (reference sequence). This CDR3 is 14 amino acids long. In DNA form, the CDR3 reads TGTGCCAGCAGTCAGGACGGGGACACCTATGGCTACACCTTC. This codes for CASSQDGDTYGYTF.

The chain joins TRBV29-1 to TRBJ1-2; D perhaps matches TRBD1 (5 bases). The V gene's germline CDR1 is SQVTM and CDR2 ANQGSEA. Between the trimmed V and J ends, which lost 4 bases and 4 bases, there was a span of 10 bases. CDR3 length equals 12 residues. CDR3 loop: CSVVGASYGYTF. DNA of the CDR3: TGCAGCGTTGTAGGGGCGAGCTATGGCTACACCTTC.

This clonotype has just a few counts. V usage is TRBV9 and J usage is TRBJ2-1; 8 bases map to TRBD2. The germline CDR1 and CDR2 sequences are SGDLS and YYNGEE. V dropped 3 bases and J dropped 9; count of bases not matched to a gene: 8. The CDR3 is 14 residues long. CDR3 DNA sequence: TGTGCCAGCAGCGATGACGGGAGGGCCGCTGAGCAGTTCTTC. It specifies CASSDDGRAAEQFF.

The chain carries TRBV29-1 and TRBJ2-7; D is perhaps TRBD1 (6 bases). Germline V CDR1 and CDR2: SQVTM, ANQGSEA. Trimming left V 8 bases short and J 3 bases short, with 11 bases between. This CDR3 has 11 residues. The DNA of the CDR3 is TGCAGCATACGGGACATCTACGAGCAGTACTTC. Its translation: CSIRDIYEQYF.

V usage is TRBV12-3 or TRBV12-4 and J usage is TRBJ2-2, with D maybe TRBD1 (6 bases). V lost 7 bases and J lost 0, with 12 bases in between. The CDR3 covers 15 residues. The CDR3 DNA reads as TGTGCCAGCAATCCCCGGACAGCGAACACCGGGGAGCTGTTTTTT. This gives the protein CASNPRTANTGELFF.

The chain is built from TRBV11-3 and TRBJ2-1; the D is unclear. The CDR3 runs to 14 residues. The V end was cut by 6 bases, the J end by 0 bases, with 9 bases between. Germline values: CDR1 SGHNT, CDR2 YENEEA. This CDR3 reads CASSSESSYNEQFF. CDR3 bases: TGTGCCAGCAGTTCGGAGAGCTCCTACAATGAGCAGTTCTTC.

Remarks on this clonotype: One end of the junction varies from germline; a read error may be responsible. This chain joins TRBV12-3 or TRBV12-4 and TRBJ2-7; D remains unclear. CDR3 length: 11 amino acids. The CDR3 reads CASKTGTLLFF. CDR3 sequence (DNA): TGTGCCAGCAAAACGGGTACCCTTCTGTTCTTC.

This clonotype was seen a handful of times. The V gene is TRBV4-1, the J gene TRBJ2-7; D unclear. Looked up from germline, CDR1 is MGHRA and CDR2 is YSYEKL. V was shortened by 0 bases and J by 0 bases, with 9 bases between the two germline ends. This CDR3 is built from 15 residues. The CDR3 loop is CASSQEVVSSYEQYF. The CDR3 DNA reads as TGCGCCAGCAGCCAAGAGGTGGTTTCCTCCTACGAGCAGTACTTC.

The chain uses TRBV12-3 or TRBV12-4 and TRBJ1-1; D uncertain. V gave up 0 bases and J gave up 10 bases, with 15 bases separating them. This CDR3 region has 14 residues. Here the CDR3 reads CASSLAPQAARAFF. The CDR3 DNA reads TGTGCCAGCAGTTTAGCCCCCCAGGCAGCCCGAGCTTTCTTT.

Note on this clonotype: It may be a read error: a sequence one base away is much more abundant. V is TRBV4-3 and J is TRBJ1-4; 7 bases map to TRBD1. The germline CDR1 and CDR2 sequences are LGHNA and YSLEER. This CDR3 region has 15 residues. The CDR3 loop reads CAGSQGGQINEKLFF. CDR3 sequence (DNA): TGCGCCGGCAGCCAGGGGGGCCAGATTAATGAAAAACTGTTTTTT.

The chain employs TRBV12-3 or TRBV12-4 and TRBJ1-6; D perhaps matches TRBD1 (5 bases). CDR3 size: 13 residues. Trimming left V 8 bases short and J 8 bases short, with 13 bases between. CDR3 sequence reads: CASAEGAYSPLHF. The CDR3 nucleotides read TGTGCCAGCGCCGAAGGGGCCTATTCACCCCTCCACTTT.

This rearrangement joins TRBV6-2 or TRBV6-3 to TRBJ2-7; no clear D. This CDR3 contains 15 residues. CDR1 MNHEY and CDR2 SVGEGT come from the germline V gene. Between the trimmed V and J ends, which lost 5 bases and 3 bases, there was a span of 17 bases. The CDR3 is CASSTVDMPYYEQYF. Here the CDR3 DNA reads TGTGCCAGCAGTACCGTAGACATGCCTTACTACGAGCAGTACTTC.

There are many counts of this clonotype. The genes are TRBV29-1 and TRBJ2-5, with D hard to call. This CDR3 is built from 10 residues. Per the germline V gene, CDR1 is SQVTM and CDR2 is ANQGSEA. Trimming took 4 bases from V and 4 from J, leaving 4 bases between them. The CDR3 is CSVVLETQYF. CDR3 in DNA: TGCAGCGTTGTGCTAGAGACCCAGTACTTC.

This chain joins TRBV6-6 and TRBJ1-4; the D is unclear. Trimming took 6 bases from V and 8 from J, leaving 10 bases between them. The V gene's germline CDR1 is MNHNY and CDR2 SVGAGI (reference sequence). The CDR3 consists of 12 residues. The CDR3 coding sequence is TGTGCCAGCAGACTCTTCCAGGAAAAACTGTTTTTT. Translated, it gives CASRLFQEKLFF.

This clonotype was observed a few times. This chain connects TRBV6-6 to TRBJ2-3, with TRBD1 as a possible D gene (5 bases). Germline CDR1 is MNHNY and CDR2 is SVGAGI (reference sequence). V shed 2 bases and J shed 5 bases, with 14 bases lying between them. CDR3 length: 15 residues. The CDR3 DNA sequence: TGTGCCAGCAGTTACCCCCTAGACAGTCAAGATACGCAGTATTTT. It translates to CASSYPLDSQDTQYF.